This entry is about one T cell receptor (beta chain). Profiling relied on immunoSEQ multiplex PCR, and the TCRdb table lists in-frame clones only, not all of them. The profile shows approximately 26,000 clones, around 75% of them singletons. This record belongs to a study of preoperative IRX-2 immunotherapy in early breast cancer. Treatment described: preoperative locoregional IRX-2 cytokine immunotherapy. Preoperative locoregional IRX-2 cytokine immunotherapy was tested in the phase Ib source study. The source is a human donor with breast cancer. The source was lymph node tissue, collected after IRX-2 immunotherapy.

The DNA for the CDR3 is TGTGCCAGCAGTACTGGGACAGGAAATGGCTACACCTTC. Its translation is CASSTGTGNGYTF. The chain links TRBV6-8 to TRBJ1-2; TRBD1 agrees at 8 bases. The CDR3 consists of 13 residues. V lost 5 bases to trimming and J lost 6 bases; unmatched junction nucleotides: 5. The germline gives CDR1 MNHGY, CDR2 SAAAGT.